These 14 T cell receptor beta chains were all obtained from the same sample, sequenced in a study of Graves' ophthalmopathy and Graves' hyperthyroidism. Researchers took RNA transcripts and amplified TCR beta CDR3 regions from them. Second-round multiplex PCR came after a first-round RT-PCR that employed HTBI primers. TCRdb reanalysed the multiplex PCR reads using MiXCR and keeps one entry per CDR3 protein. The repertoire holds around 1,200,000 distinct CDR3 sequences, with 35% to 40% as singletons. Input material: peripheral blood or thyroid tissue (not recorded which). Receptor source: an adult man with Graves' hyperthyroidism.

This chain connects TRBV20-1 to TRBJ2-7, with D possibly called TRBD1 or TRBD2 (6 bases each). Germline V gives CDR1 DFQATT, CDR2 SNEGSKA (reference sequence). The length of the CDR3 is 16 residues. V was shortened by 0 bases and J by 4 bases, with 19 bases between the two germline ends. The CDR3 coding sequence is TGCAGTGCTAGAGAGGGGGCCGGGACGGCGGGATACGAGCAGTACTTC. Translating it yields CSAREGAGTAGYEQYF.

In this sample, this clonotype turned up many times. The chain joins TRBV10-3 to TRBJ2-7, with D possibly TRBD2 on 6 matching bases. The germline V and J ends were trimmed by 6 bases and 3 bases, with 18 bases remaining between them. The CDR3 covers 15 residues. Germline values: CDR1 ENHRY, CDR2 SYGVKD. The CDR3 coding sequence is TGTGCCATCAGCGACCCGGGACTCGGCGACTACGAGCAGTACTTC. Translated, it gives CAISDPGLGDYEQYF.

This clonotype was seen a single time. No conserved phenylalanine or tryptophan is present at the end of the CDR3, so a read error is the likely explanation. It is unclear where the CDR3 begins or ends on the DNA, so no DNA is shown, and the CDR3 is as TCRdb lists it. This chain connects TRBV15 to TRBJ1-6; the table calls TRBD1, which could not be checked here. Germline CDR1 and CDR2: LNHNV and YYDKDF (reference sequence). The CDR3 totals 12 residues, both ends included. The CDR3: CATSREGQGETV.

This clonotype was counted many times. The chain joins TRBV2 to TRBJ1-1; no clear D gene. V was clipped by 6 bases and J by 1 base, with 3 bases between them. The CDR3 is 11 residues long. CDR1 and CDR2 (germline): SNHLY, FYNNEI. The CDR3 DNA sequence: TGTGCCAGCAGCTGGAACACTGAAGCTTTCTTT. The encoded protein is CASSWNTEAFF.

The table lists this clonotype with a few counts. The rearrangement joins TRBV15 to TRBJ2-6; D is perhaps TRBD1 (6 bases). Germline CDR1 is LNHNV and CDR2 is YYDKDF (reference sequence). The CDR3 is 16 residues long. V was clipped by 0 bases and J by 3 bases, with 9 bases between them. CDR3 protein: CATSREGASGANVLTF. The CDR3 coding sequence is TGTGCCACCAGCAGAGAGGGGGCAAGTGGGGCCAACGTCCTGACTTTC.

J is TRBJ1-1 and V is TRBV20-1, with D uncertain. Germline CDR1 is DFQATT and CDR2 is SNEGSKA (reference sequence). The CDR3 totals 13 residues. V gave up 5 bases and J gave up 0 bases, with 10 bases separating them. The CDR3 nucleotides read TGCAGTGCTCACCCGAACATGAACACTGAAGCTTTCTTT. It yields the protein CSAHPNMNTEAFF.

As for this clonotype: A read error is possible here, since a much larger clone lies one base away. The CDR3 nucleotides read TGTGCCAGCGGCCAAGTACGGGGACAGGGGAACACTGAAGCTTTCTTT. This translates into CASGQVRGQGNTEAFF. The chain recombines TRBV14 with TRBJ1-1; TRBD1 matches 9 bases. CDR1 is SGHDN, CDR2 FVKESK, per germline. CDR3 size: 16 residues.

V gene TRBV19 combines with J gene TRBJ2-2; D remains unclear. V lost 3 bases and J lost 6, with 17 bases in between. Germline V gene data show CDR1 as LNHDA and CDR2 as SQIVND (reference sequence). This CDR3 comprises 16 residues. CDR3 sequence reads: CASSIESGGGPGELFF. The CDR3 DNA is TGTGCCAGTAGTATCGAGTCGGGCGGTGGGCCCGGGGAGCTGTTTTTT. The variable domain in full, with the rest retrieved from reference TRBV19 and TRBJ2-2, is DGGITQSPKYLFRKEGQNVTLSCEQNLNHDAMYWYRQDPGQGLRLIYYSQIVNDFQKGDIAEGYSVSREKKESFPLTVTSAQKNPTAFYLCASSIESGGGPGELFFGEGSRLTVL.

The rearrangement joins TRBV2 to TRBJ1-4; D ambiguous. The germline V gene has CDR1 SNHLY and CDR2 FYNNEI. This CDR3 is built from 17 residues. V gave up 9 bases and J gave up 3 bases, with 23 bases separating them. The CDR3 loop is CARASGRMSSANEKLFF. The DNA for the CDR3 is TGTGCCAGAGCTAGCGGGAGGATGAGTTCGGCTAATGAAAAACTGTTTTTT.

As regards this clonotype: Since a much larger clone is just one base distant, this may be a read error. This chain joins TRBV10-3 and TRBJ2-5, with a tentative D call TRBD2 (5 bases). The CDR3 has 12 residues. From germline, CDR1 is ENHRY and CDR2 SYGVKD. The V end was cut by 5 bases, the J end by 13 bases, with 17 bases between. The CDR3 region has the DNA TGTGCCATCAGTTATATAGACGGGAACGTGTACTTC. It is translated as CAISYIDGNVYF.

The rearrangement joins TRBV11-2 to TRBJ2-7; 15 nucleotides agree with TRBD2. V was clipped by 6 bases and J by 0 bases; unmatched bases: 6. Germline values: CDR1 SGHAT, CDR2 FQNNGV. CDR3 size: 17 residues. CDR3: CASRSGTSGGSSYEQYF. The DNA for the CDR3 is TGTGCCAGCAGATCCGGGACTAGCGGGGGGAGCTCCTACGAGCAGTACTTC. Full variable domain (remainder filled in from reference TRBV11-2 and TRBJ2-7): EAGVAQSPRYKIIEKRQSVAFWCNPISGHATLYWYQQILGQGPKLLIQFQNNGVVDDSQLPKDRFSAERLKGVDSTLKIQPAKLEDSAVYLCASRSGTSGGSSYEQYFGPGTRLTVT.

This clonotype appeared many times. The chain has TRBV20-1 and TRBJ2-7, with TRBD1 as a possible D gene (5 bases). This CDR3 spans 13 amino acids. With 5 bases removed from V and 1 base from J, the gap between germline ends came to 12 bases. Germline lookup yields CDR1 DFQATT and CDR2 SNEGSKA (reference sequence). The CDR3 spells CSAAAQGSYEQYF. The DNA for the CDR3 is TGCAGTGCTGCAGCCCAGGGTTCCTACGAGCAGTACTTC.

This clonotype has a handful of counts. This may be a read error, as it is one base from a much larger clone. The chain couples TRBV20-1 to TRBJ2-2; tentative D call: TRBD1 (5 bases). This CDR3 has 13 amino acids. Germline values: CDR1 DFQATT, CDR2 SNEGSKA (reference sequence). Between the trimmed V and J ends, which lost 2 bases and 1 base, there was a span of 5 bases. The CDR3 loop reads CSARQGNTGELFF. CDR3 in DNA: TGCAGTGCTAGACAGGGGAACACCGGGGAGCTGTTTTTT.

CDR3 in DNA: TGTGCCATTAGTAGGGAGGGGGCCTCGAACACCGGGGAGCTGTTTTTT. Amino acids: CAISREGASNTGELFF. The chain carries TRBV12-3 or TRBV12-4 and TRBJ2-2, with D perhaps being TRBD1 or TRBD2 (7 bases each). This CDR3 is built from 16 residues. The V end was cut by 10 bases, the J end by 0 bases, with 18 bases between.